The following is a T cell receptor (beta chain) sequence with its context. What the recovered Cohort 3 donors had was two negative PCRs, clearance, or symptom resolution. This sample was included in a study of blood T cell repertoires in COVID-19. Background on the study: PBMCs, B-cell-depleted T cells, or T cells were the source of the cDNA or gDNA that made up the material.

In the original workflow: Using reference gene primer amplification, nucleated cell counts were estimated. Libraries were prepared by immunoSEQ multiplex PCR; TCRdb keeps only in-frame clonotypes and omits some of them. V, J and clone size reflect that table, while D and trimming were determined from the DNA. The data show roughly 400,000 clones, less than 95% seen once. V lost 8 bases, J lost 5 bases, and 9 bases stayed unmatched. Germline values: CDR1 MNHEY, CDR2 SMNVEV (reference sequence). The CDR3 contains 15 residues. Sequencing was done on a sample of PBMCs or T cells enriched from blood (not recorded which). The source is a man between 18 and 35 years old who had recovered from COVID-19. J is TRBJ1-6 and V is TRBV27, with 7 bases that match TRBD1. The chain's CDR3 is CASRNGQVNNSPLHF. The CDR3, as DNA: TGTGCCAGCCGTAACGGACAGGTGAATAATTCACCCCTCCACTTT.